The 18 T cell receptor beta chains in this list originate from one sample, sequenced in a study of OX40 agonist ivuxolimab in advanced cancers. Preparation of the library involved the immunoSEQ multiplex PCR assay. The table was pulled from immuneACCESS by TCRdb, which kept in-frame rearrangements only. Such tables lose some clones; where checked, under half of the loss comes from unresolved V genes, and the rest has no known cause. The sample includes about 64,000 clones, with around 93% observed a single time. The ten largest clones take up 0.35% to 0.55% of the sample. The sample in question was CD4+ or CD8+ T cells sorted from blood, obtained in a trial of the OX40 agonist ivuxolimab. The receptors were sampled from an adult with an advanced solid tumor such as melanoma, head and neck, liver or kidney cancer.

The V and J genes are TRBV2 and TRBJ1-2, with D possibly being TRBD1 (5 bases). Germline assignment: CDR1 SNHLY and CDR2 FYNNEI. This CDR3 has 14 amino acids. Trimming removed 1 base at V and 6 bases at J, with 12 bases between. CDR3: CASSEVRGRDGYTF. The CDR3 DNA is TGTGCCAGCAGTGAAGTAAGGGGCAGGGATGGCTACACCTTC.

The chain joins TRBV5-4 to TRBJ2-2; D is unresolved. In germline, CDR1 is SGHNT, CDR2 YYREEE (reference sequence). The V and J ends lost 0 bases and 0 bases respectively, with 12 bases between them. The CDR3 loop spans 17 amino acids. CDR3 loop: CASSLEIARSNTGELFF. The CDR3 nucleotides are TGTGCCAGCAGCTTGGAGATCGCACGGTCGAACACCGGGGAGCTGTTTTTT.

The chain joins TRBV19 to TRBJ2-7, with TRBD1 matching 9 bases. The V gene end was trimmed by 5 bases and the J gene end by 3 bases; junction bases not matched to a gene: 5. The CDR3 spans 14 residues. From germline, CDR1 is LNHDA and CDR2 SQIVND (reference sequence). CDR3 sequence: CASSSGTGFYEQYF. In DNA form, the CDR3 reads TGTGCCAGTAGTTCCGGGACAGGGTTCTACGAGCAGTACTTC.

The chain is built from TRBV6-5 and TRBJ2-7; D may be TRBD1 (6 bases). Germline lookup yields CDR1 MNHEY and CDR2 SVGAGI. This CDR3 has 15 amino acids. The germline V and J ends were trimmed by 0 bases and 1 base, with 10 bases remaining between them. The CDR3 here is CASSYSPRGSYEQYF. The CDR3 nucleotides read TGTGCCAGCAGTTACTCTCCTAGGGGGTCCTACGAGCAGTACTTC.

CDR3 DNA sequence: TGTGCCAGCAGGAGCGGGAGTGGCACAGATACGCAGTATTTT. It yields the protein CASRSGSGTDTQYF. The rearrangement uses TRBV6-4 and TRBJ2-3; 8 nucleotides line up with TRBD2. The V and J ends lost 6 bases and 1 base, in that order; junction bases with no gene match: 3. CDR1 and CDR2 (germline): MRHNA, SNTAGT. This CDR3 comprises 14 residues.

This clone was seen once. The V and J genes are TRBV11-3 and TRBJ2-2; possibly TRBD2 for D (6 bases). Germline CDR1 reads SGHNT; CDR2 reads YENEEA. V lost 3 bases and J 7 bases, leaving 15 bases between the germline ends. The CDR3 totals 15 residues. In DNA, the CDR3 is TGTGCCAGCAGCTTTGAGGCGGGAAGCAACGGGGAGCTGTTTTTT. Translated, it gives CASSFEAGSNGELFF. Using reference TRBV11-3 and TRBJ2-2 for the parts outside the CDR3, the full variable domain is EAGVVQSPRYKIIEKKQPVAFWCNPISGHNTLYWYLQNLGQGPELLIRYENEEAVDDSQLPKDRFSAERLKGVDSTLKIQPAELGDSAVYLCASSFEAGSNGELFFGEGSRLTVL.

CDR3 nucleotides: TGTGCCAGCTCAATCCCGGGACTAGGAGCCGAGCAGTACTTC. Translating gives CASSIPGLGAEQYF. The chain couples TRBV18 to TRBJ2-7; 8 nucleotides match TRBD2. V was pared by 5 bases and J by 6 bases, with 9 bases of the junction left unmatched. Germline CDR1 is KGHSH and CDR2 is LQKENI. This CDR3 region has 14 residues.

This clone was detected a few times. The V call is TRBV2, the J call TRBJ1-5; D call uncertain. CDR3 length equals 15 residues. With 1 base removed from V and 1 base from J, the gap between germline ends came to 8 bases. The germline CDR1 and CDR2 sequences are SNHLY and FYNNEI. As DNA, the CDR3 is TGTGCCAGCAGTGAAGTTACCGTAAGCAATCAGCCCCAGCATTTT. Its translation: CASSEVTVSNQPQHF.

This chain connects TRBV5-1 to TRBJ1-3; D may be TRBD1 (5 bases). The CDR3 runs 15 residues. Germline CDR1 and CDR2: SGHRS and YFSETQ. The V end lost 0 bases, the J end lost 0 bases, and 7 bases lay between the germline ends. The CDR3 spells CASSLGQISGNTIYF. DNA for the CDR3: TGCGCCAGCAGCTTGGGACAGATCTCTGGAAACACCATATATTTT.

This chain connects TRBV5-4 to TRBJ2-6, with D perhaps TRBD1 or TRBD2 (5 bases each). This CDR3 contains 18 residues. V was cut by 6 bases and J by 3 bases, with 22 bases left in between. In germline, CDR1 is SGHNT, CDR2 YYREEE (reference sequence). CDR3 sequence: CASTSGTLLGSGANVLTF. The CDR3 coding sequence is TGTGCCAGCACCTCCGGGACCCTCCTGGGTAGTGGGGCCAACGTCCTGACTTTC.

This chain uses TRBV18 with TRBJ2-3; TRBD2 matches 15 bases. The CDR3 has 15 amino acids. Germline CDR1 KGHSH, CDR2 LQKENI. V lost 5 bases and J lost 6; bases outside the gene matches: 3. CDR3 coding DNA: TGTGCCAGCTCAGGACTAGCGGGAGGGCCTGATACGCAGTATTTT. This translates into CASSGLAGGPDTQYF.

The chain joins TRBV29-1 to TRBJ1-1; D possibly corresponds to TRBD1 (6 bases). V shed 6 bases and J shed 6 bases, with 23 bases lying between them. Germline V gene sequence: CDR1 SQVTM, CDR2 ANQGSEA. The CDR3 has 15 residues. CDR3 protein: CSVLRGGRTGAEAFF. The CDR3 DNA sequence: TGCAGCGTCCTTAGGGGGGGACGGACGGGAGCTGAAGCTTTCTTT.

This clone was counted once. The chain carries TRBV11-2 and TRBJ2-1; 8 bases agree with TRBD2. V shed 3 bases and J 6 bases; nucleotides not matched to a gene: 13. Germline CDR1 is SGHAT and CDR2 is FQNNGV. The CDR3 is 17 amino acids. This CDR3 is CASSFQRSSGRINEQFF. CDR3 DNA: TGTGCCAGCAGCTTCCAGCGTTCCAGCGGGAGAATCAATGAGCAGTTCTTC.

The chain carries TRBV7-9 and TRBJ1-4; 8 bases are a match to TRBD1. V lost 5 bases and J lost 2; bases outside the gene matches: 4. Per germline, CDR1 SEHNR and CDR2 FQNEAQ (reference sequence). This CDR3 contains 15 residues. The CDR3 here is CASSKNRGTNEKLFF. Written as DNA, the CDR3 is TGTGCCAGCAGCAAAAACAGGGGGACTAATGAAAAACTGTTTTTT.

This chain joins TRBV6-5 and TRBJ1-4; the match to TRBD1 covers 9 bases. The CDR3 length is 15 residues. CDR1 and CDR2 (germline): MNHEY, SVGAGI. V was pared by 5 bases and J by 7 bases, with 8 bases of the junction left unmatched. The CDR3 DNA reads TGTGCCAGCAGTACCGGGGACAGGGATGGTGAAAAACTGTTTTTT. Protein: CASSTGDRDGEKLFF.

This chain uses TRBV5-1 with TRBJ2-7; D uncertain. With 1 base removed from V and 2 bases from J, the gap between germline ends came to 10 bases. The CDR3 extends over 14 amino acids. The germline V gene encodes CDR1 SGHRS and CDR2 YFSETQ. The CDR3 loop reads CASSLLDPAYEQYF. The CDR3, as DNA: TGCGCCAGCAGCTTGCTGGACCCAGCCTACGAGCAGTACTTC. The variable domain in full, completed from reference TRBV5-1 and TRBJ2-7, reads KAGVTQTPRYLIKTRGQQVTLSCSPISGHRSVSWYQQTPGQGLQFLFEYFSETQRNKGNFPGRFSGRQFSNSRSEMNVSTLELGDSALYLCASSLLDPAYEQYFGPGTRLTVT.

This clone was counted a few times. V gene TRBV7-9 combines with J gene TRBJ2-7, with a possible D match to TRBD2 (5 bases). The CDR3 is 15 residues long. Trimming took 2 bases from V and 0 from J, leaving 11 bases between them. Germline CDR1 is SEHNR and CDR2 is FQNEAQ (reference sequence). The CDR3 loop reads CASSLSSDRSYEQYF. DNA of the CDR3: TGTGCCAGCAGCTTAAGTAGCGACCGCTCCTACGAGCAGTACTTC.

The rearrangement links TRBV30 to TRBJ2-7, with D perhaps assigned TRBD1 or TRBD2 (7 bases each). In germline, CDR1 is GTSNPN, CDR2 SVGIG (reference sequence). The CDR3 totals 12 residues. V was clipped by 1 base and J by 5 bases, with 9 bases between them. CDR3 region: CAWSAGGDEQYF. CDR3 sequence (DNA): TGTGCCTGGAGTGCAGGGGGGGACGAGCAGTACTTC.